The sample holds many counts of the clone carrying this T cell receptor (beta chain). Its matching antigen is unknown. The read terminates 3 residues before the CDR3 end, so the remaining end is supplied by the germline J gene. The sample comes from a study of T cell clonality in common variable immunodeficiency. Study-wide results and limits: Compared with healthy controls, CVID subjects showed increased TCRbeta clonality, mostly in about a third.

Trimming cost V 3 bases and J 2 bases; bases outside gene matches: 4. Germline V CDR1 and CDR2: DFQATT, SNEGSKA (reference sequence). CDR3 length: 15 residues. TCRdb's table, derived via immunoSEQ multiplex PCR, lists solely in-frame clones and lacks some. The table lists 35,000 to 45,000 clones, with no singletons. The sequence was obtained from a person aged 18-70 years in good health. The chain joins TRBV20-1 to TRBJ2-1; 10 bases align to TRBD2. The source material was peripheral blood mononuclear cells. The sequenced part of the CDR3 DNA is TGCAGTGCTAGCGCACTAGCGGGGACCTACAATGAG. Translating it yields CSASALAGTYNE. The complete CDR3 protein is CSASALAGTYNEQFF.